A single sample gave rise to the 22 T cell receptor beta chains below, sequenced in a study of T-cell memory formation after mild COVID-19. TCRdb re-analysed the 5' RACE reads in MiXCR, keeping a single row per CDR3 protein. The table includes 150,000 to 200,000 distinct CDR3 sequences, under 20% detected once. The specimen sequenced was PBMCs or a T cell subset sorted from them (not recorded which). The receptors come from an adult woman who had mild COVID-19 (a few samples of this study predate the infection). Cell type and time point are not known.

This clonotype turned up a few times. This CDR3 reads CASSRMTSGTGELFF. The CDR3 DNA reads as TGTGCCAGCAGCCGTATGACTAGCGGGACCGGGGAGCTGTTTTTT. This rearrangement joins TRBV3-1 to TRBJ2-2; 10 positions agree with TRBD2. J gave up 5 bases and V 4 bases, and 4 bases lay outside the gene matches. The CDR3 runs 15 residues. Per germline, CDR1 LGHDT and CDR2 YNNKEL (reference sequence). Filled out from reference TRBV3-1 and TRBJ2-2, the complete variable domain reads DTAVSQTPKYLVTQMGNDKSIKCEQNLGHDTMYWYKQDSKKFLKIMFSYNNKELIINETVPNRFSPKSPDKAHLNLHINSLELGDSAVYFCASSRMTSGTGELFFGEGSRLTVL.

Many counts were recorded for this clonotype. This chain joins TRBV12-3 or TRBV12-4 and TRBJ1-5, with 7 positions matching TRBD1. This CDR3 is 17 amino acids long. The trim removed 5 bases at V and 2 bases at J, leaving 12 bases unmatched. The CDR3 is CASSHNRGEWGNQPQHF. In DNA, the CDR3 is TGTGCCAGCAGTCATAACAGGGGCGAATGGGGCAATCAGCCCCAGCATTTT.

The chain combines TRBV5-6 with TRBJ1-1; 8 bases are a match to TRBD1. CDR3 size: 15 residues. Germline V gene lookup returns CDR1 SGHDT and CDR2 YYEEEE. Losses at the gene ends were 1 base for V and 5 bases for J; bases not matched to a gene: 7. CDR3 protein: CASSLPGQEYTEAFF. The CDR3 DNA follows: TGTGCCAGCAGCTTGCCGGGACAGGAATATACTGAAGCTTTCTTT.

Only a few counts were recorded for this clonotype. CDR3 region: CASSQGASVYNEQFF. The DNA of the CDR3 is TGTGCCAGCAGCCAAGGGGCTAGTGTCTACAATGAGCAGTTCTTC. The chain joins TRBV4-2 to TRBJ2-1; D gene ambiguous. Germline V lookup: CDR1 LGHNA, CDR2 YNFKEQ. This CDR3 comprises 15 residues. V lost 1 base to trimming and J lost 3 bases, with 10 bases between them.

This clonotype occurred a few times. The chain carries TRBV6-5 and TRBJ2-5; 9 bases line up with TRBD1. V gave up 5 bases and J gave up 7 bases; unmatched junction bases: 8. The CDR3 is 14 amino acids. Germline CDR1 MNHEY, CDR2 SVGAGI. Here the CDR3 reads CASSRRQGGATQYF. Here the CDR3 DNA reads TGTGCCAGCAGTCGTCGACAGGGGGGTGCGACCCAGTACTTC.

This clonotype appeared a few times. This chain links TRBV7-2 with TRBJ2-7; D remains unclear. V was pared by 2 bases and J by 2 bases, with 4 bases between. The germline V gene encodes CDR1 SGHTA and CDR2 FQGNSA. The CDR3 has 12 residues. The chain's CDR3 is CASSLTTYEQYF. In DNA form, the CDR3 reads TGTGCCAGCAGCTTAACCACCTACGAGCAGTACTTC.

This clonotype was seen only a few times. The chain is built from TRBV20-1 and TRBJ1-1; 9 bases are a match to TRBD1. V gave up 6 bases and J gave up 1 base; unmatched junction bases: 6. This CDR3 has 14 residues. Per the germline V gene, CDR1 is DFQATT and CDR2 is SNEGSKA (reference sequence). The CDR3, as DNA: TGCAGTGCAAAGCCGGGACAGGGGAACACTGAAGCTTTCTTT. As protein: CSAKPGQGNTEAFF.

The chain carries TRBV29-1 and TRBJ2-5; D remains ambiguous. The length of the CDR3 is 13 residues. Looked up from germline, CDR1 is SQVTM and CDR2 is ANQGSEA. Trimming pared 1 base from V and 3 bases from J, leaving 9 bases between. This chain's CDR3 is CSVEGNRKETQYF. The CDR3 nucleotides are TGCAGCGTTGAAGGGAACAGAAAAGAGACCCAGTACTTC. Based on the CDR3 plus reference TRBV29-1 and TRBJ2-5, the full variable domain is SAVISQKPSRDICQRGTSLTIQCQVDSQVTMMFWYRQQPGQSLTLIATANQGSEATYESGFVIDKFPISRPNLTFSTLTVSNMSPEDSSIYLCSVEGNRKETQYFGPGTRLLVL.

With regard to this clonotype: A junction end diverges from the germline sequence, so it may reflect a read error. The CDR3 nucleotides are TGTGCTAGCAGCTTCAGCTGGAGTGAAAAACTGTTTTTT. The encoded protein is CASSFSWSEKLFF. This chain connects TRBV7-7 to TRBJ1-4; D call uncertain. CDR1 is SSHAT, CDR2 FNYEAQ, per germline (reference sequence). The length of the CDR3 is 13 residues.

This chain links TRBV7-2 with TRBJ2-1, with TRBD1 matching over 7 bases. The trim removed 3 bases at V and 15 bases at J, leaving 5 bases unmatched. CDR1 SGHTA and CDR2 FQGNSA come from the germline V gene. This CDR3 spans 11 amino acids. The CDR3 reads CASSFGTVRFF. CDR3 DNA sequence: TGTGCCAGCAGCTTCGGGACAGTGCGGTTCTTC.

The chain recombines TRBV7-2 with TRBJ2-7; 13 positions match TRBD2. V gave up 5 bases and J gave up 4 bases; unmatched junction bases: 5. Germline V gene data show CDR1 as SGHTA and CDR2 as FQGNSA. The CDR3 is 15 amino acids. CDR3 loop: CASSPKTSGRYEQYF. The DNA of the CDR3 is TGTGCCAGCAGCCCTAAGACTAGCGGGAGGTACGAGCAGTACTTC.

The sample holds a few counts of this clonotype. The chain employs TRBV7-6 and TRBJ2-1; D ambiguous. Germline CDR1 SGHVS, CDR2 FNYEAQ. Trimming stripped 6 bases from V and 4 bases from J, with 4 bases between. The CDR3 has 11 amino acids. The CDR3 region is CASRGYNEQFF. The CDR3 DNA follows: TGTGCCAGCAGAGGTTACAATGAGCAGTTCTTC.

The gene calls are TRBV6-1 and TRBJ1-1, with a possible D match to TRBD1 (6 bases). The length of the CDR3 is 15 residues. The V and J ends lost 7 bases and 6 bases respectively, with 21 bases between them. Germline CDR1 MNHNS, CDR2 SASEGT. In DNA form, the CDR3 reads TGTGCCAGCATCGTAGGTCCAGGGGCCGGGTCTGAAGCTTTCTTT. Its translation is CASIVGPGAGSEAFF.

This clonotype was picked up a small number of times. J is TRBJ2-3 and V is TRBV5-1; 7 nucleotides line up with TRBD1. Germline V gene data show CDR1 as SGHRS and CDR2 as YFSETQ. The CDR3 extends over 15 amino acids. V gave up 2 bases and J gave up 6 bases; unmatched junction bases: 9. CDR3 sequence: CASSFSQGPRDTQYF. CDR3 coding DNA: TGCGCCAGCAGCTTTTCACAGGGGCCCAGGGATACGCAGTATTTT.

This clonotype was seen more than once but under ten times. This chain connects TRBV5-4 to TRBJ2-3; D might be TRBD2 (5 bases). Per germline, CDR1 SGHNT and CDR2 YYREEE (reference sequence). This CDR3 contains 18 residues. Trimming pared 2 bases from V and 3 bases from J, leaving 22 bases between. The CDR3 DNA is TGTGCCAGCAGCTTCGCCCCGGGGAGCGGTCAAATAACAGATACGCAGTATTTT. Its translation is CASSFAPGSGQITDTQYF.

This clonotype was observed many times. The chain links TRBV5-1 to TRBJ2-3; D gene unclear. The CDR3 loop spans 13 amino acids. Trimming left V 4 bases short and J 0 bases short, with 6 bases between. Germline CDR1 SGHRS, CDR2 YFSETQ. CDR3 nucleotides: TGCGCCAGCAGCCACGCTAGCACAGATACGCAGTATTTT. It encodes CASSHASTDTQYF.

In its sample, this clonotype was seen many times. CDR3 amino acids: CASSHTLGSGTGELFF. CDR3 nucleotide sequence: TGTGCCAGCAGTCATACCCTAGGGTCGGGAACCGGGGAGCTGTTTTTT. The J gene is TRBJ2-2, the V gene TRBV12-3 or TRBV12-4, with D possibly being TRBD2 (5 bases). Trimming shortened V by 5 bases and J by 5 bases, and 18 bases separated the two germline ends. This CDR3 is 16 amino acids long.

This chain connects TRBV9 to TRBJ2-5; 9 bases map to TRBD1. In germline, CDR1 is SGDLS, CDR2 YYNGEE. V lost 3 bases and J lost 5; bases outside the gene matches: 8. The CDR3 runs to 15 residues. The CDR3, as DNA: TGTGCCAGCAGCGGAGGACAGGGGCAGACGGAGACCCAGTACTTC. Protein: CASSGGQGQTETQYF.

The J gene is TRBJ2-3, the V gene TRBV7-2, with 7 nucleotides matching TRBD2. There are 15 residues in the CDR3. The trim removed 5 bases at V and 0 bases at J, leaving 5 bases unmatched. Looked up from germline, CDR1 is SGHTA and CDR2 is FQGNSA. The CDR3 nucleotides are TGTGCCAGCAGCCCTAGCGGTACTAGCACAGATACGCAGTATTTT. It is translated as CASSPSGTSTDTQYF.

This clonotype has just a few counts. A read error may explain this, as a much larger clone is one base away. A read error is likely, as this CDR3 ends without the conserved phenylalanine or tryptophan. The chain has TRBV7-2 and TRBJ2-3; D call uncertain. The CDR3 totals 15 residues. The V and J ends lost 2 bases and 1 base respectively, with 10 bases between them. From germline, CDR1 is SGHTA and CDR2 FQGNSA. CDR3: CASSLNKAGTDTQYS. The CDR3 nucleotides read TGTGCCAGCAGCTTAAACAAGGCTGGCACAGATACGCAGTATTCT.

A few counts support this clonotype. The chain couples TRBV6-1 to TRBJ2-5; tentatively, D is TRBD1 (6 bases). This CDR3 is built from 14 residues. Trimming shortened V by 1 base and J by 1 base, and 7 bases separated the two germline ends. Per the germline V gene, CDR1 is MNHNS and CDR2 is SASEGT. CDR3 in amino acids: CASSEEGVQETQYF. Here the CDR3 DNA reads TGTGCCAGCAGTGAAGAGGGGGTCCAAGAGACCCAGTACTTC.

The chain recombines TRBV11-1 with TRBJ2-5, with TRBD1 identical over 7 bases. This CDR3 has 17 amino acids. Germline CDR1 reads SGHAT; CDR2 reads FQDESV (reference sequence). The V segment lost 5 bases and the J segment 1 base; nucleotides outside the gene matches: 13. The CDR3 loop reads CASSARAVRGRQETQYF. CDR3 coding DNA: TGTGCCAGCAGCGCTAGGGCCGTGAGGGGGCGCCAAGAGACCCAGTACTTC.